The 14 T cell receptor beta chains below all came from one sample that was sequenced in a study of T cell responses to AZD1222 COVID-19 vaccine. This table comes from immunoSEQ multiplex PCR, and its TCRdb copy is limited to in-frame clones, with some not included. The sample has 95,000 to 100,000 clones, approximately 90% seen once. This specimen consisted of peripheral blood, obtained on day 0 of AZD1222 vaccination. Receptor source: an adult in good health.

The chain is built from TRBV2 and TRBJ2-7; D ambiguous. The V and J ends lost 4 bases and 0 bases respectively, with 13 bases between them. CDR1 is SNHLY and CDR2 is FYNNEI in the germline V gene. This CDR3 spans 15 amino acids. The CDR3 sequence is CASSGTVKSSYEQYF. The CDR3 nucleotides read TGTGCCAGCAGTGGAACAGTGAAAAGCTCCTACGAGCAGTACTTC. The complete variable domain, with remaining parts taken from reference TRBV2 and TRBJ2-7, reads EPEVTQTPSHQVTQMGQEVILRCVPISNHLYFYWYRQILGQKVEFLVSFYNNEISEKSEIFDDQFSVERPDGSNFTLKIRSTKLEDSAMYFCASSGTVKSSYEQYFGPGTRLTVT.

The rearrangement links TRBV28 to TRBJ1-5; tentative D call: TRBD1 (5 bases). CDR3 length equals 13 residues. V gave up 6 bases and J gave up 6 bases, with 12 bases separating them. Germline loops: CDR1 MDHEN, CDR2 SYDVKM. CDR3 sequence (DNA): TGTGCCAGCAGCCCGGCGCAGGGTCAGCCCCAGCATTTT. Amino acids: CASSPAQGQPQHF.

The chain carries TRBV7-2 and TRBJ1-2; possibly TRBD1 for D (5 bases). Trimming took off 1 base at V and 2 bases at J, with 11 bases between the two ends. The CDR3 runs to 15 residues. Germline CDR1 is SGHTA and CDR2 is FQGNSA. CDR3 residues: CASSLGGRVNYGYTF. The CDR3 region has the DNA TGTGCCAGCAGCTTAGGGGGGAGGGTAAACTATGGCTACACCTTC.

The chain carries TRBV5-1 and TRBJ1-3; unclear D gene. CDR1 is SGHRS, CDR2 YFSETQ, per germline. V dropped 0 bases and J dropped 6 bases, with 7 bases sitting between them. The CDR3 consists of 13 residues. CDR3 DNA: TGCGCCAGCAGCTTGGAGGCCGCAAACACCATATATTTT. This encodes CASSLEAANTIYF.

This clone turned up a few times. V gene TRBV29-1 combines with J gene TRBJ1-1; weak D call: TRBD1 (5 bases). The germline V and J ends were trimmed by 5 bases and 6 bases, with 22 bases remaining between them. The CDR3 consists of 15 residues. The germline V gene has CDR1 SQVTM and CDR2 ANQGSEA. CDR3 bases: TGCAGCGTTAAGGACATTGTCCTTGCGGGGGCTGAAGCTTTCTTT. It yields the protein CSVKDIVLAGAEAFF.

Here the CDR3 DNA reads TGTGCCACCAGTGAAAAACAGGGGCGGAACACTGAAGCTTTCTTT. Its translation is CATSEKQGRNTEAFF. V gene TRBV24-1 combines with J gene TRBJ1-1, with TRBD1 matching over 7 bases. The germline CDR1 and CDR2 sequences are KGHDR and SFDVKD. This CDR3 has 15 amino acids. J was trimmed by 1 base and V by 4 bases; bases with no gene match: 5.

The rearrangement joins TRBV4-1 to TRBJ2-1; 12 bases fit TRBD2. Unmatched junction bases numbered 12, after V lost 4 bases and J lost 8 bases. Per the germline V gene, CDR1 is MGHRA and CDR2 is YSYEKL. The length of the CDR3 is 17 residues. For the CDR3, the DNA is TGCGCCAGCAGCCGGCTATTCCGGACTAGCGGGGTATATGAGCAGTTCTTC. It specifies CASSRLFRTSGVYEQFF.

The chain combines TRBV11-2 with TRBJ1-2, with 9 bases aligning to TRBD1. Germline CDR1 reads SGHAT; CDR2 reads FQNNGV. The CDR3 totals 12 residues. The V gene end was trimmed by 5 bases and the J gene end by 13 bases; junction bases not matched to a gene: 8. The CDR3 loop is CASSDTGGATTF. As DNA, the CDR3 is TGTGCCAGCAGCGACACAGGGGGCGCGACCACCTTC. Full variable domain (remainder filled in from reference TRBV11-2 and TRBJ1-2): EAGVAQSPRYKIIEKRQSVAFWCNPISGHATLYWYQQILGQGPKLLIQFQNNGVVDDSQLPKDRFSAERLKGVDSTLKIQPAKLEDSAVYLCASSDTGGATTFGSGTRLTVV.

This rearrangement joins TRBV6-5 to TRBJ2-5; possible D gene TRBD2, 6 bases. This CDR3 has 15 residues. V lost 6 bases to trimming and J lost 3 bases, with 17 bases between them. Germline loops: CDR1 MNHEY, CDR2 SVGAGI. CDR3 sequence: CASRNEEGWEETQYF. For the CDR3, the DNA is TGTGCCAGCAGGAACGAGGAGGGTTGGGAAGAGACCCAGTACTTC.

The chain has TRBV4-1 and TRBJ1-2; unclear D gene. The CDR3 covers 14 residues. The V end was cut by 1 base, the J end by 4 bases, with 10 bases between. Germline V gene sequence: CDR1 MGHRA, CDR2 YSYEKL. CDR3 region: CASSQVRAGYGYTF. The CDR3 nucleotides are TGCGCCAGCAGCCAAGTTAGGGCAGGCTATGGCTACACCTTC.

J is TRBJ1-1 and V is TRBV2, with D unclear. Germline CDR1 SNHLY, CDR2 FYNNEI. V was clipped by 0 bases and J by 3 bases, with 8 bases between them. CDR3 size: 14 residues. The CDR3: CASSEAQWDTEAFF. Here the CDR3 DNA reads TGTGCCAGCAGTGAAGCACAGTGGGACACTGAAGCTTTCTTT.

This chain joins TRBV5-1 and TRBJ2-7; 9 nucleotides match TRBD1. CDR1 and CDR2 (germline): SGHRS, YFSETQ. The ends lost 4 bases at V and 3 bases at J; junction bases unmatched: 2. This CDR3 region has 13 residues. The CDR3 nucleotides read TGCGCCAGCAGCCAGACAGGGGGCTACGAGCAGTACTTC. Translated, it gives CASSQTGGYEQYF.

The chain joins TRBV15 to TRBJ1-4; perhaps TRBD1 as D (5 bases). The CDR3 runs to 14 residues. V was pared by 0 bases and J by 11 bases, with 13 bases between. Germline-derived CDR1 and CDR2 are LNHNV and YYDKDF (reference sequence). CDR3 amino acids: CATSRDREGEKLFF. The DNA of the CDR3 is TGTGCCACCAGCAGAGATAGAGAAGGGGAGAAACTGTTTTTT.

The chain recombines TRBV28 with TRBJ2-1; no firm D call. Germline loops: CDR1 MDHEN, CDR2 SYDVKM. Trimming removed 2 bases from V and 9 bases from J, with 14 bases in between. CDR3 length: 14 residues. DNA of the CDR3: TGTGCCAGCAGTTTACTACCCCGAGGTAGTGAGCAGTTCTTC. Translated, it gives CASSLLPRGSEQFF.